This entry lists 6 T cell receptor beta chains sequenced from one sample in a study of cytomegalovirus exposure and HLA in healthy donors. Primers included in the PCR were 60 Vbeta and 13 Jbeta primers. Clones were read by immunoSEQ multiplex PCR, and TCRdb kept only the in-frame ones, dropping some. The sample holds about 36,000 clones; roughly 50% are singletons and the top ten take roughly 6.2%. What was sequenced was PBMCs. Every receptor here comes from a woman between 40 and 50 years old in good health and CMV-seropositive.

In this sample, this clone turned up once. The chain links TRBV7-7 to TRBJ2-5; a possible D gene is TRBD2 (6 bases). The CDR3 has 15 amino acids. Germline lookup yields CDR1 SSHAT and CDR2 FNYEAQ (reference sequence). Trimming pared 5 bases from V and 5 bases from J, leaving 18 bases between. CDR3 sequence (DNA): TGTGCCAGCAGCCGAGGATTGGCGGGGCCGGAGACCCAGTACTTC. Protein: CASSRGLAGPETQYF.

The V call is TRBV7-8, the J call TRBJ2-1; perhaps TRBD2 as D (6 bases). Trimming stripped 0 bases from V and 2 bases from J, with 11 bases between. CDR1 and CDR2 from the germline V gene are SGHVS and FQNEAQ. The CDR3 spans 16 residues. CDR3 region: CASSLARGRTYNEQFF. In DNA form, the CDR3 reads TGTGCCAGCAGCTTAGCGCGGGGCCGGACCTACAATGAGCAGTTCTTC.

This chain joins TRBV10-2 and TRBJ1-2; TRBD1 agrees at 12 bases. The V gene's germline CDR1 is WSHSY and CDR2 SAAADI. The J segment lost 1 base and the V segment lost 9 bases, leaving 9 bases of the junction unmatched. The length of the CDR3 is 16 residues. CDR3 protein: CASSYGTGGNNYGYTF. The CDR3 DNA follows: TGCGCCAGTTCCTACGGGACAGGGGGCAATAACTATGGCTACACCTTC.

The genes are TRBV19 and TRBJ1-1, with 8 bases fitting TRBD1. The ends lost 3 bases at V and 6 bases at J; junction bases unmatched: 12. From germline, CDR1 is LNHDA and CDR2 SQIVND (reference sequence). CDR3 size: 16 residues. The CDR3 loop is CASSITGGMGRAEAFF. The CDR3 DNA sequence: TGTGCCAGTAGTATCACAGGGGGAATGGGTCGCGCTGAAGCTTTCTTT. The complete variable domain, with remaining parts taken from reference TRBV19 and TRBJ1-1, reads DGGITQSPKYLFRKEGQNVTLSCEQNLNHDAMYWYRQDPGQGLRLIYYSQIVNDFQKGDIAEGYSVSREKKESFPLTVTSAQKNPTAFYLCASSITGGMGRAEAFFGQGTRLTVV.

The table lists this clone with a count of one. V gene TRBV5-6 combines with J gene TRBJ2-7, with a weak D call TRBD2 (7 bases). The CDR3 is 13 amino acids. Germline V gene sequence: CDR1 SGHDT, CDR2 YYEEEE. Trimming stripped 4 bases from V and 12 bases from J, with 20 bases between. CDR3 protein: CASSPGGPGFAYF. The CDR3 DNA reads TGTGCCAGCAGCCCGGGGGGCCCTGGGTTTGCGTACTTC.

The rearrangement joins TRBV6-5 to TRBJ1-2; a weak D match, TRBD1 (5 bases). V lost 6 bases and J lost 6, with 20 bases in between. The CDR3 contains 15 residues. The germline CDR1 and CDR2 sequences are MNHEY and SVGAGI. CDR3: CASRPAWGGNDGYTF. Written as DNA, the CDR3 is TGTGCCAGCAGACCGGCCTGGGGGGGAAATGATGGCTACACCTTC.